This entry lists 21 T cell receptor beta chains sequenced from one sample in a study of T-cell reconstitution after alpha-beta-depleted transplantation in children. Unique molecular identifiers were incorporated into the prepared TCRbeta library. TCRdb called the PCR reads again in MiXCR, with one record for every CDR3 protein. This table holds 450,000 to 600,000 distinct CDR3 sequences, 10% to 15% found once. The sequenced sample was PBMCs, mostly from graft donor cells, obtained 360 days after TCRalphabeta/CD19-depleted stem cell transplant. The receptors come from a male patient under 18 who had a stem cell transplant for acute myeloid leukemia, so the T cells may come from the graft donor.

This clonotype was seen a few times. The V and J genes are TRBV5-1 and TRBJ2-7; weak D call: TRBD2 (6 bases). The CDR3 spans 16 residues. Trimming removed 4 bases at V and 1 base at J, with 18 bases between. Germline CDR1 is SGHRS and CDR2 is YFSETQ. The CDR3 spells CASSPVAPGVSYEQYF. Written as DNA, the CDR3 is TGCGCCAGCAGCCCCGTAGCCCCGGGAGTTTCCTACGAGCAGTACTTC.

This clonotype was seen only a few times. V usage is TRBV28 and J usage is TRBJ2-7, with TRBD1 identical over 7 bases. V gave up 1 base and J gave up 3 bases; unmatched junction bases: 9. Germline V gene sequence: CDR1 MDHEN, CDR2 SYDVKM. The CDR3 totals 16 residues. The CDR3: CASSLYMPGGVYEQYF. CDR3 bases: TGTGCCAGCAGTTTATACATGCCAGGGGGAGTCTACGAGCAGTACTTC.

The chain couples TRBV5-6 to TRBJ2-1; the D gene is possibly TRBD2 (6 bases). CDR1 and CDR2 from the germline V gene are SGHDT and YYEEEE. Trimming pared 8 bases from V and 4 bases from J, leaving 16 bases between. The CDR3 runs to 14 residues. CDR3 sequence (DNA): TGTGCCAGTAACGCGGGGTTGGCGTACAATGAGCAGTTCTTC. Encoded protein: CASNAGLAYNEQFF. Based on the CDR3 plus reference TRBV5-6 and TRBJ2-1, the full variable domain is DAGVTQSPTHLIKTRGQQVTLRCSPKSGHDTVSWYQQALGQGPQFIFQYYEEEERQRGNFPDRFSGHQFPNYSSELNVNALLLGDSALYLCASNAGLAYNEQFFGPGTRLTVL.

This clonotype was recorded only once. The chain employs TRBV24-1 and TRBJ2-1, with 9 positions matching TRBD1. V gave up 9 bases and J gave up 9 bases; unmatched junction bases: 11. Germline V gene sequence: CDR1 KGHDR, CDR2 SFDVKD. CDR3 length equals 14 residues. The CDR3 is CATGDREVSSEQFF. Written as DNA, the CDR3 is TGTGCCACCGGGGACAGGGAAGTTTCAAGTGAGCAGTTCTTC.

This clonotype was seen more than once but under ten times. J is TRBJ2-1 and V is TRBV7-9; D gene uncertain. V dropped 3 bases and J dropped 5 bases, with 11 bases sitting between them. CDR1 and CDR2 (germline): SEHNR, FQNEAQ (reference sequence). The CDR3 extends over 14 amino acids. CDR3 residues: CASSLDHTDNEQFF. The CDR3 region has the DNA TGTGCCAGCAGCTTGGACCATACCGACAATGAGCAGTTCTTC.

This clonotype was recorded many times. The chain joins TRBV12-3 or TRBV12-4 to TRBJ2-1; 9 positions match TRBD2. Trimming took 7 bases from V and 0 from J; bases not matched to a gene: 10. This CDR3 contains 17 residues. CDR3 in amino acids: CASTPGTSPDSYNEQFF. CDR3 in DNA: TGTGCCAGCACCCCGGGGACTAGCCCGGACTCCTACAATGAGCAGTTCTTC.

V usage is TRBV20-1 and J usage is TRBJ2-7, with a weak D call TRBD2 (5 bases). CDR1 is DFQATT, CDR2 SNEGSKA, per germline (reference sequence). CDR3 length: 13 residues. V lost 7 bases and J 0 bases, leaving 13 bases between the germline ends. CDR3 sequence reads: CSELARGSYEQYF. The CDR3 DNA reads TGCAGTGAGCTAGCTCGGGGCTCCTACGAGCAGTACTTC.

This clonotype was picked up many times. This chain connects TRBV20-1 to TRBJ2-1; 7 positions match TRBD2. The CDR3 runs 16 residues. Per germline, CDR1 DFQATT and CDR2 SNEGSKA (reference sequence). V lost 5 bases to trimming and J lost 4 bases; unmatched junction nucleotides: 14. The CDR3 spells CSAELLAAGIYNEQFF. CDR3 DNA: TGCAGTGCTGAATTGCTTGCAGCGGGAATATACAATGAGCAGTTCTTC.

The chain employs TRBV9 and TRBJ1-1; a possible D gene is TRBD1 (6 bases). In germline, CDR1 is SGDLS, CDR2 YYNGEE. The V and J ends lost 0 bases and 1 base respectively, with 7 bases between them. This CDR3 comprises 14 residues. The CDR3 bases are TGTGCCAGCAGCGTAGTCAGGGGGAACACTGAAGCTTTCTTT. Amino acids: CASSVVRGNTEAFF. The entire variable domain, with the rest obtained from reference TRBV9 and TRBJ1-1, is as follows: DSGVTQTPKHLITATGQRVTLRCSPRSGDLSVYWYQQSLDQGLQFLIQYYNGEERAKGNILERFSAQQFPDLHSELNLSSLELGDSALYFCASSVVRGNTEAFFGQGTRLTVV.

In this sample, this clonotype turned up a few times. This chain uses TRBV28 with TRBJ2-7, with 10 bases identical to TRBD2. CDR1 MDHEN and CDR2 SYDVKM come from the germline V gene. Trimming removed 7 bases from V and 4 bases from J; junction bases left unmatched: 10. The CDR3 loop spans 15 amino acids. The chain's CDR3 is CASNLLAGPLYEQYF. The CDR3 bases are TGTGCCAGCAACCTACTAGCGGGACCCCTTTACGAGCAGTACTTC.

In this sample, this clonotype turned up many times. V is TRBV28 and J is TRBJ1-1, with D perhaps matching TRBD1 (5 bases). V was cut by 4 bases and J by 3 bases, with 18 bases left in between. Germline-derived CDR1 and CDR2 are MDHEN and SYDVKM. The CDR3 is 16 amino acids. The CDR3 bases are TGTGCCAGCAGTTCCTCCGGGGCGAGTGGGTACACTGAAGCTTTCTTT. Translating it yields CASSSSGASGYTEAFF.

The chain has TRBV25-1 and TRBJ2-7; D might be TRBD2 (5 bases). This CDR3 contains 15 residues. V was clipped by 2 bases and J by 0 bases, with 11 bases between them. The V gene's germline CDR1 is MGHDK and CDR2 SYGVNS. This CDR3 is CASSEIGGYSYEQYF. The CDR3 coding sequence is TGTGCCAGCAGTGAAATCGGCGGGTACTCCTACGAGCAGTACTTC.

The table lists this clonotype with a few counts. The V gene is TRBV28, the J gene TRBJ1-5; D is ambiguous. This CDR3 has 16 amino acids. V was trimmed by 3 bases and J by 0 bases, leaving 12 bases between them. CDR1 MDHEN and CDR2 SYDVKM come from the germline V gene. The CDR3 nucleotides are TGTGCCAGCAGTTTTCTCAGCGTCTATAGCAATCAGCCCCAGCATTTT. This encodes CASSFLSVYSNQPQHF. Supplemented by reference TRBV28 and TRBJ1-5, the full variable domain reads DVKVTQSSRYLVKRTGEKVFLECVQDMDHENMFWYRQDPGLGLRLIYFSYDVKMKEKGDIPEGYSVSREKKERFSLILESASTNQTSMYLCASSFLSVYSNQPQHFGDGTRLSIL.

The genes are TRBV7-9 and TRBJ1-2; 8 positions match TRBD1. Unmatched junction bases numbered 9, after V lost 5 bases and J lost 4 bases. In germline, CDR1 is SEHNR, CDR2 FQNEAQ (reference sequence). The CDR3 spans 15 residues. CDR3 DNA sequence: TGTGCCAGCAGCCCCCGGACAGGGTTTGCCTATGGCTACACCTTC. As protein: CASSPRTGFAYGYTF.

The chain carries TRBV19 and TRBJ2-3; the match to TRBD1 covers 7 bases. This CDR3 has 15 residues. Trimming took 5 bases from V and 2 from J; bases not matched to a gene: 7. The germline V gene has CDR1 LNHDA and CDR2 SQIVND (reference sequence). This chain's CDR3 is CASSLVQGHTDTQYF. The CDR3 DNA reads TGTGCCAGTAGTCTGGTACAGGGGCACACAGATACGCAGTATTTT.

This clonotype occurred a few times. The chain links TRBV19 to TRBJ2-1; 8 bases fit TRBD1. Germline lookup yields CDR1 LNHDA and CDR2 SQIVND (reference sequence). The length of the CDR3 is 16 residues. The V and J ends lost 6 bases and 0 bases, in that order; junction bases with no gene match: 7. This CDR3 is CASRPGGGSSYNEQFF. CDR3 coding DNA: TGTGCCAGTAGACCAGGGGGCGGAAGCTCCTACAATGAGCAGTTCTTC.

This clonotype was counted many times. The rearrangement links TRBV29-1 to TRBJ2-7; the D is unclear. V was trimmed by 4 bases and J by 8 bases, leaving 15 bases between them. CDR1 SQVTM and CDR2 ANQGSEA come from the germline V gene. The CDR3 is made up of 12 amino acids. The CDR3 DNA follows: TGCAGCGTTGGGTCAGTAGGCGATAAGCAGTACTTC. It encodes CSVGSVGDKQYF.

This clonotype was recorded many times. The CDR3 nucleotides read TGTGCCAGCAGCCTAGGGGGGACGGTCGCCTACGAGCAGTACTTC. Translating gives CASSLGGTVAYEQYF. This chain joins TRBV7-8 and TRBJ2-7; D possibly uses TRBD1 or TRBD2 (6 bases each). The ends were cut back, 5 bases at V and 2 bases at J, with 16 bases in the middle. CDR1 SGHVS and CDR2 FQNEAQ come from the germline V gene. The CDR3 extends over 15 amino acids.

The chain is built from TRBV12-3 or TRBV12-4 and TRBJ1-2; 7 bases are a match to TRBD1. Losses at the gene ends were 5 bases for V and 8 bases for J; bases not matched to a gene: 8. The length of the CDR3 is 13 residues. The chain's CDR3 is CASSQTGDKGYTF. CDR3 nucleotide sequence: TGTGCCAGCAGTCAAACAGGGGATAAAGGCTACACCTTC.

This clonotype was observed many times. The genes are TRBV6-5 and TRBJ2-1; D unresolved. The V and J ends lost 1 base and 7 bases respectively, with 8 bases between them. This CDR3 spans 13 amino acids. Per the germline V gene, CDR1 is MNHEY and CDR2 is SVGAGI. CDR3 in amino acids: CASSYFSSNEQFF. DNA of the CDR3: TGTGCCAGCAGTTACTTCAGCTCTAATGAGCAGTTCTTC.

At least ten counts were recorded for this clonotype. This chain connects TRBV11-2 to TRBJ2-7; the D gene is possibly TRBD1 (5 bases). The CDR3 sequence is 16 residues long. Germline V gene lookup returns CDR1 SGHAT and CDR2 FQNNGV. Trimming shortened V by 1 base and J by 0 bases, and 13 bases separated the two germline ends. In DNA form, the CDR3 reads TGTGCCAGCAGCTTAGTTCGGTCAGGGCCCTCCTACGAGCAGTACTTC. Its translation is CASSLVRSGPSYEQYF.